This T cell receptor beta chain was recorded in a study of T cell repertoires in cytomegalovirus infection. The wider study: The public TCR beta signatures pointed to both CMV infection and matching HLA type.

The sample holds a few counts of this clonotype. TCRdb itself ran the reads through MiXCR, one entry per CDR3 protein. This table has roughly 600,000 distinct CDR3 sequences, 20% to 25% appearing once. The CDR3 loop spans 12 amino acids. Trimming left V 4 bases short and J 6 bases short, with 8 bases between. From germline, CDR1 is SGHVS and CDR2 FNYEAQ. The sequenced sample was CD8+ T cells from PBMCs. The V and J genes are TRBV7-6 and TRBJ2-3; unclear D gene. The receptor comes from a human donor in good health (CMV status not recorded). Some clones in this sample may be carry-over from other donors' samples. The DNA for the CDR3 is TGTGCCAGCAGCTCTCAGCTGGATACGCAGTATTTT. This codes for CASSSQLDTQYF.